Each of the 6 T cell receptor beta chains below was sequenced from the same sample in a study of blood T cell repertoires in COVID-19. Sequencing used immunoSEQ multiplex PCR; TCRdb keeps in-frame clones, though not all of them. Of tens of thousands of clones in the sample, roughly 85% were seen once. Input material: peripheral blood. The receptors originated from a human donor in a cohort sampled during active COVID-19.

This chain joins TRBV6-5 and TRBJ2-7, with 7 bases that match TRBD2. Germline loops: CDR1 MNHEY, CDR2 SVGAGI. The CDR3 is 14 amino acids. With 2 bases clipped from V and 6 bases from J, the junction kept 7 bases outside the gene matches. CDR3 region: CASSYGGSRGEQYF. The DNA of the CDR3 is TGTGCCAGCAGTTACGGCGGGAGTAGAGGCGAGCAGTACTTC.

This chain connects TRBV2 to TRBJ1-1; TRBD1 might be the D (5 bases). Germline V gene lookup returns CDR1 SNHLY and CDR2 FYNNEI. Trimming stripped 6 bases from V and 1 base from J, with 9 bases between. The CDR3 consists of 13 residues. CDR3 protein: CASRADRNTEAFF. Written as DNA, the CDR3 is TGTGCCAGCAGAGCCGACAGGAACACTGAAGCTTTCTTT.

There are a few counts of this clone. CDR3 DNA: TGTGCCAGCAGCTCGCGGACTAGCGGAGTGAGGAATGAGCAGTTCTTC. This codes for CASSSRTSGVRNEQFF. The gene calls are TRBV9 and TRBJ2-1, with 10 bases that match TRBD2. CDR3 length: 16 residues. V lost 4 bases to trimming and J lost 7 bases; unmatched junction nucleotides: 11. Germline assignment: CDR1 SGDLS and CDR2 YYNGEE.

The V gene is TRBV30, the J gene TRBJ2-7; 7 positions match TRBD2. In germline, CDR1 is GTSNPN, CDR2 SVGIG (reference sequence). With 5 bases clipped from V and 2 bases from J, the junction kept 6 bases outside the gene matches. There are 13 residues in the CDR3. The CDR3 sequence: CAWGPGGTYEQYF. CDR3 DNA: TGTGCCTGGGGGCCGGGAGGTACCTACGAGCAGTACTTC.

The J gene is TRBJ1-5, the V gene TRBV6-2 or TRBV6-3, with TRBD1 as a possible D gene (5 bases). The germline V gene has CDR1 MNHEY and CDR2 SVGEGT. CDR3 length equals 16 residues. The V end lost 6 bases, the J end lost 3 bases, and 18 bases lay between the germline ends. The CDR3 sequence is CASSNGGIRVNQPQHF. CDR3 DNA sequence: TGTGCCAGCAGCAACGGGGGGATTCGGGTCAATCAGCCCCAGCATTTT.

This clone has more than one count but fewer than ten. The V and J genes are TRBV24-1 and TRBJ2-1, with 10 bases lining up with TRBD2. Trimming removed 2 bases from V and 9 bases from J; junction bases left unmatched: 9. CDR1 is KGHDR and CDR2 is SFDVKD in the germline V gene. This CDR3 has 16 amino acids. The CDR3: CATSDSTSGILGEQFF. For the CDR3, the DNA is TGTGCCACCAGTGATTCCACTAGCGGGATCTTGGGTGAGCAGTTCTTC.